This T cell receptor beta chain was captured by sequencing in a study of cytomegalovirus exposure and HLA in healthy donors. Study-level findings and limits: At a 0.05 false discovery rate, a later analysis found 16,951 TCR beta sequences to be associated with HLA alleles. Apparent HLA restriction characterized most CMV-associated TCR beta chains in a later analysis. Reported findings show TCR beta sequences accurately forecast HLA-A and HLA-B alleles in most subjects.

V lost 5 bases to trimming and J lost 4 bases, with 6 bases between them. The CDR3 sequence is 12 residues long. The V gene's germline CDR1 is SGHNT and CDR2 YENEEA. Primers for the PCR totalled 60 Vbeta and 13 Jbeta. Authors' data handling: There were 80 million or so unique TCR beta chains by a later count, and around 10 million of them were shared. The data were produced by immunoSEQ multiplex PCR, yet TCRdb's version contains in-frame clones alone and is incomplete. That table supplies the V and J calls and clone size; D and trimming were determined from the DNA. Reported are around 120,000 clones; the ten largest clones contain 0.5% to 0.7%. Of note for this clone: No antigen is known for it.

The TCR originated in a man aged 50 or older in good health and CMV-seronegative. The rearrangement links TRBV11-3 to TRBJ2-1; D is unresolved. The source material was PBMCs. The CDR3 spells CASSTTYNEQFF. CDR3 DNA sequence: TGTGCCAGCAGCACAACATACAATGAGCAGTTCTTC.